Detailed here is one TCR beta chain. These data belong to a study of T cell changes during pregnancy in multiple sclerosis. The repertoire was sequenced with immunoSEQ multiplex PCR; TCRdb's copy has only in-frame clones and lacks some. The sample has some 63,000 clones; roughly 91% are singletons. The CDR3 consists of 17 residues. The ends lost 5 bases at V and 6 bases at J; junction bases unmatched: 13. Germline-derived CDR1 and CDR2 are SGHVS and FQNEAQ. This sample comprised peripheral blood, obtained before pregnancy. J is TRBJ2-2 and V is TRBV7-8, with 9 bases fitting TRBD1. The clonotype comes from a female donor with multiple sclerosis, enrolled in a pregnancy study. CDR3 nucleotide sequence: TGTGCCAGCAGCCCCAAGTTGGGGACAGGGATGGCCGGGGAGCTGTTTTTT. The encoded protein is CASSPKLGTGMAGELFF.